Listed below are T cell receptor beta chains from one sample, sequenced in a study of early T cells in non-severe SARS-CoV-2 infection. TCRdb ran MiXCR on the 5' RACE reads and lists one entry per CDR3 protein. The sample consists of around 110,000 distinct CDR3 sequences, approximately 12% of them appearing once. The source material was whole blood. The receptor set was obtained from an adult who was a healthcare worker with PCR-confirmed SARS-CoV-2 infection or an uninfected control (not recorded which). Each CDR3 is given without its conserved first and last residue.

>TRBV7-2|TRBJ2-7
ASSLRTGETTGQY
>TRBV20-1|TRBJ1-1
SAWELRATGNTEAF
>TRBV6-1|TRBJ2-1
ASRTSGSRGEF
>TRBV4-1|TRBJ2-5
ASSQVPDFPETQY
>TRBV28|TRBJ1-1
ATLDRHTEAF
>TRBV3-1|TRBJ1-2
ASRPDSTSEFYGYT
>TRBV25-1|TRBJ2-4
ASNGGAKNIQY
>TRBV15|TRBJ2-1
ATSRGIAGTLREQF
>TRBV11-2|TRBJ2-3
ASSSSSDTQY
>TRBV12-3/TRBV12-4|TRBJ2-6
ASSYGSPPGANVLT
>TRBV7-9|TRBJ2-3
ASSLVAGGSDTQY
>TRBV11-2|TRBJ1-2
ASSFVSGSLLYGYT
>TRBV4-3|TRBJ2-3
ASSQGGSVATQY
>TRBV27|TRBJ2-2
ASSSLSVLPGELF
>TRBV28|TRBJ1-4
ASSFLGRKEKLF
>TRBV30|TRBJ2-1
AWSVGVLEQF
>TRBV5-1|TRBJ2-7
ASSSLAGAWEQY
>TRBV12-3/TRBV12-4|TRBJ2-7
ASSLGSGHEQY
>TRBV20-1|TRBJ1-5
SARDFTPYALEDQPQH
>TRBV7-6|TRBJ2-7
ASSLEGGGGEQY
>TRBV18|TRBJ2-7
ASSPRQGDYEQY
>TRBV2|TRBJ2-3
ASSAGTSGTDTQY
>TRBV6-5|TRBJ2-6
ASRGRDGANVLT
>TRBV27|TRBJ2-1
ASSPRDRYNEQF
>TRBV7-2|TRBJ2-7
ASRSQGAFSYEQY
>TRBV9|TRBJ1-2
ASSVDGSFNYGYT
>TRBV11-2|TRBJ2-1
ASSLDSRYVGGPNEQF
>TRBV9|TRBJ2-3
ASSVPGTDTQY
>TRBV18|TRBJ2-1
ASSPGDWHNEQF
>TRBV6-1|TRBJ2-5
ASGTGHETQY
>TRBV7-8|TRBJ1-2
ASSSSTGVSNYGYT
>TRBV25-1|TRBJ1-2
ASGDRGLSYT
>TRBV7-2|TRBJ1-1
ASSLRTSNTEAF
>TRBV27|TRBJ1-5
ASSFGGGSQPQH
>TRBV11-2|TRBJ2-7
ASTRVKREGLHEQY
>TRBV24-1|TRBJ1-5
ATSGGGTGVNQPQH
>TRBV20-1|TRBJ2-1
SAELAGGRRSYNEQF
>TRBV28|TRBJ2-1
ASSSLVAGGPHEQF
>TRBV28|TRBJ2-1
ASSLPPGRVKQF